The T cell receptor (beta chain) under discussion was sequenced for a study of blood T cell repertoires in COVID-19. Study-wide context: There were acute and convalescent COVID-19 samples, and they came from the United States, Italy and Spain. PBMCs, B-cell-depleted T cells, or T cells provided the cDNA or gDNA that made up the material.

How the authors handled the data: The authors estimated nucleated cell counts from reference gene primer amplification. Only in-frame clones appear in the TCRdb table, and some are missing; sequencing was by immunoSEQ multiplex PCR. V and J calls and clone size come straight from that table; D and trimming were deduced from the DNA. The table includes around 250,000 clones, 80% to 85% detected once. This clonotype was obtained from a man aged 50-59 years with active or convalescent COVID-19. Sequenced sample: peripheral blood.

The CDR3 DNA is TGTGCCTGGAGTAAGGGGAGACAGGGGATCTCCTACGAGCAGTACTTC. It encodes CAWSKGRQGISYEQYF. V and J are TRBV30 and TRBJ2-7, with 8 bases matching TRBD1. Trimming at V came to 2 bases and at J to 0 bases, leaving 9 bases not matched to a gene. The germline V gene encodes CDR1 GTSNPN and CDR2 SVGIG (reference sequence). This CDR3 contains 16 residues.